This T cell receptor (beta chain) was recovered during a study of identical twins. Unique molecular identifiers were present on cDNA, and template switching added a universal primer site. Each CDR3 protein is one row after TCRdb ran MiXCR on the 5' RACE reads. The sample shows some 460,000 distinct CDR3 sequences, over 12% of them seen only once. The CDR3 runs to 13 residues. V shed 8 bases and J shed 6 bases, with 17 bases lying between them. Germline V gene data show CDR1 as MNHNS and CDR2 as SASEGT. These data were likewise used in another study, on yellow fever vaccine responses in identical twins.

Sequencing was performed on CD4+ T cells sorted from blood. The receptor comes from a young woman in good health. V and J are TRBV6-1 and TRBJ2-7; D is possibly TRBD1 or TRBD2 (5 bases each). DNA for the CDR3: TGTGCCAGCCGGTTTGGGACCCCTGGCGAGCAGTACTTC. It specifies CASRFGTPGEQYF.